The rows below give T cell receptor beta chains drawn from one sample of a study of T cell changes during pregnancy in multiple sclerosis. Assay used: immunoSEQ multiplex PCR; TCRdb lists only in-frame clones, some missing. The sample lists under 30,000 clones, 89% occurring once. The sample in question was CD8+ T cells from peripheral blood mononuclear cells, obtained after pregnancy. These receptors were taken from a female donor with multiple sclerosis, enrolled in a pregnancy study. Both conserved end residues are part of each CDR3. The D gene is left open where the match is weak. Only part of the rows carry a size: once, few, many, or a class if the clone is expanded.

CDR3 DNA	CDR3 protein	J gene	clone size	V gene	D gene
TGTGCCAGCAGCTTTCTAGCGGGAGGGCCAGATACGCAGTATTTT	CASSFLAGGPDTQYF	TRBJ2-3	.	TRBV7-2	TRBD2
TGTGCCAGCAGCGCTTTTGGGGAGGTGAGGATGAACACTGAAGCTTTCTTT	CASSAFGEVRMNTEAFF	TRBJ1-1	.	TRBV9	.
TGTGCCAGCAGCTTATTGAGCACGGACAGCCCCACAGATACGCAGTATTTT	CASSLLSTDSPTDTQYF	TRBJ2-3	.	TRBV7-8	.
TGTGCCAGCAGCTTGCCTCTGACCGGGGATACGCAGTATTTT	CASSLPLTGDTQYF	TRBJ2-3	.	TRBV5-4	.
TGTGCCTGGAGTGACGGACAGAGCAATCAGCCCCAGCATTTT	CAWSDGQSNQPQHF	TRBJ1-5	.	TRBV30	.
TGTGCCAGCAGCCAAGAACAGGGGGCGCTTGGGAAACTGTTTTTT	CASSQEQGALGKLFF	TRBJ1-4	.	TRBV4-2	TRBD1
TGTGCCAGCAGCCCGGGACAGCCAACCTCCTACGAGCAGTACTTC	CASSPGQPTSYEQYF	TRBJ2-7	.	TRBV5-6	TRBD1
TGTGCCAGCAGCTTGAAAGAGACCTACGAGCAGTACTTC	CASSLKETYEQYF	TRBJ2-7	.	TRBV5-6	.
TGTGCCAGCAGCTCGGGGACTAGCGGGAGCGATACGCAGTATTTT	CASSSGTSGSDTQYF	TRBJ2-3	.	TRBV11-2	TRBD2
TGCGCCAGCAGCTTGGAGGGAGTTGAGCAGTATTTT	CASSLEGVEQYF	TRBJ2-3	once	TRBV5-1	.
TGCAGCGTTGAAAGGCAGATACTATACAATGAGCAGTTCTTC	CSVERQILYNEQFF	TRBJ2-1	.	TRBV29-1	.
TGTGCCAGTAGTATTGTGGGAGGTGGTGAGCAGTTCTTC	CASSIVGGGEQFF	TRBJ2-1	.	TRBV19	.
TGTGCCAGCAGTTCACTCAACCGCGTAGCGGGAGGTGAAGATACGCAGTATTTT	CASSSLNRVAGGEDTQYF	TRBJ2-3	.	TRBV28	TRBD2
TGTGCCAGCAGCACGGTCGGGTCTATTCACACCGGGGAGCTGTTTTTT	CASSTVGSIHTGELFF	TRBJ2-2	.	TRBV27	.
TGTGCCAGCAGCTTAGACAGGTACCTAGAAGCTTTCTTT	CASSLDRYLEAFF	TRBJ1-1	.	TRBV11-1	.
TGTGCCAGTAGTATAGCAGGGTTGAATCAGCCCCAGCATTTT	CASSIAGLNQPQHF	TRBJ1-5	many	TRBV19	.
TGTGCCAGCAGCTTAGGGGGACTAGCGGTAACCTACGAGCAGTACTTC	CASSLGGLAVTYEQYF	TRBJ2-7	.	TRBV11-3	TRBD2
TGTGCCAGCGCACAATTGGGACTAGCGGGACCCAATGAGCAGTTCTTC	CASAQLGLAGPNEQFF	TRBJ2-1	.	TRBV27	TRBD2
TGTGCCAGCAGCTTCATGACTAGGGGCAATGAGCAGTTCTTC	CASSFMTRGNEQFF	TRBJ2-1	.	TRBV5-6	.
TGTGCCAGCAGTGAAGGGACAGGGGACACCGGGGAGCTGTTTTTT	CASSEGTGDTGELFF	TRBJ2-2	.	TRBV6-1	TRBD1
TGCAGCGTCCAAGACTGGGCGGGAGGCGTCAATGAGCAGTTCTTC	CSVQDWAGGVNEQFF	TRBJ2-1	.	TRBV29-1	TRBD2
TGTGCCAGTGGTATCCGGGACAGTGACTTCTATGGCTACACCTTC	CASGIRDSDFYGYTF	TRBJ1-2	.	TRBV19	TRBD1
TGTGCCAGCAAACCGAGGGGTCTAGCGGTGGTGGGTGGCACAGATACGCAGTATTTT	CASKPRGLAVVGGTDTQYF	TRBJ2-3	.	TRBV28	TRBD2
TGTGCCAGCAGTAGGAGAGTCGATGAGCAGTTCTTC	CASSRRVDEQFF	TRBJ2-1	.	TRBV7-9	.
TGTGCCAGCAGTCACCTGAGCTCTGGAAACACCATATATTTT	CASSHLSSGNTIYF	TRBJ1-3	.	TRBV11-2	.